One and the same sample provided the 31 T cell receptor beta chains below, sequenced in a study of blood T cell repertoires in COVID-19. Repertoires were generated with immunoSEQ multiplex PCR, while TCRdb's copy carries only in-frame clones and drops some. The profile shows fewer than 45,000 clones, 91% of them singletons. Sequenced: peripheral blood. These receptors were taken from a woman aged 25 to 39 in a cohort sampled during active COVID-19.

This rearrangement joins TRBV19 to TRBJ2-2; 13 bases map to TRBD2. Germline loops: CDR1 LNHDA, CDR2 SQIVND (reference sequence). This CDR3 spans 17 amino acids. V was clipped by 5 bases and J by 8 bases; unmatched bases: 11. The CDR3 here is CASSRILGLAGQGELFF. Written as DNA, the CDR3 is TGTGCCAGTAGTCGAATCCTGGGACTAGCGGGACAGGGGGAGCTGTTTTTT.

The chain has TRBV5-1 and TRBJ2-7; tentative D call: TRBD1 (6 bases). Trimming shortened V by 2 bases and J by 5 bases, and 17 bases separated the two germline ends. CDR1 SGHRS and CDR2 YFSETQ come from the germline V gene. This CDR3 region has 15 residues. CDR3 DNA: TGCGCCAGCAGCTTTTGGTCACAGGGTCACAACGAGCAGTACTTC. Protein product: CASSFWSQGHNEQYF.

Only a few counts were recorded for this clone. This CDR3 is CASSYYTGGFGNTIYF. The CDR3 DNA sequence: TGCGCCAGCAGCTACTACACAGGGGGCTTTGGAAACACCATATATTTT. The V and J genes are TRBV5-1 and TRBJ1-3; TRBD1 matches 9 bases. CDR1 and CDR2 (germline): SGHRS, YFSETQ. This CDR3 comprises 16 residues. Trimming took 3 bases from V and 3 from J; bases not matched to a gene: 7.

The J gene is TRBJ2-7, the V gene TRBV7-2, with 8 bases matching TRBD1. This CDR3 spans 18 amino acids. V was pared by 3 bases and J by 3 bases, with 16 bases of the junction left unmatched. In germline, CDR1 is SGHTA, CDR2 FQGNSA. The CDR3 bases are TGTGCCAGCAGCTTGGCGGGACAGGCCCTCACACGCAACTACGAGCAGTACTTC. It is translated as CASSLAGQALTRNYEQYF. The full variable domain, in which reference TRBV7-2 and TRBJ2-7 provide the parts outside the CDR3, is GAGVSQSPSNKVTEKGKDVELRCDPISGHTALYWYRQSLGQGLEFLIYFQGNSAPDKSGLPSDRFSAERTGGSVSTLTIQRTQQEDSAVYLCASSLAGQALTRNYEQYFGPGTRLTVT.

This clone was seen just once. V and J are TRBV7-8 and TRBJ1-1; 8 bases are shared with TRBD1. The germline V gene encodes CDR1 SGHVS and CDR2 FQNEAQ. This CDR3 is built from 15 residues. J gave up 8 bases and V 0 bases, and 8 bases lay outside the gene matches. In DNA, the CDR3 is TGTGCCAGCAGCTTAGCCCGGACAGGGTTGGCAGAAGCTTTCTTT. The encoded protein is CASSLARTGLAEAFF.

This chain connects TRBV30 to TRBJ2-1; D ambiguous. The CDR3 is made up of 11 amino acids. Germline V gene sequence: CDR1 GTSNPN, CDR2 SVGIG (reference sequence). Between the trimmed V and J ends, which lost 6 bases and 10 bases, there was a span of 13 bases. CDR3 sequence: CACAGPPEQFF. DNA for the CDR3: TGTGCCTGCGCTGGGCCGCCGGAGCAGTTCTTC.

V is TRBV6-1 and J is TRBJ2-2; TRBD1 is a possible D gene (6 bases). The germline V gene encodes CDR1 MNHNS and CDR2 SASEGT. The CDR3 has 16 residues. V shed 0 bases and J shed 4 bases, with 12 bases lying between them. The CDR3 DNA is TGTGCCAGCAGTGAAGCAGCGACAGGAACCACCGGGGAGCTGTTTTTT. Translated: CASSEAATGTTGELFF.

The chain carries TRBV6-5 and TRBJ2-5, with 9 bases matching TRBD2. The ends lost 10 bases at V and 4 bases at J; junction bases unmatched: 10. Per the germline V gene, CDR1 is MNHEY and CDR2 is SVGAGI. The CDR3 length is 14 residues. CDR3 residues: CAISTSGNRETQYF. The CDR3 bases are TGTGCCATTTCGACTAGCGGTAATAGAGAGACCCAGTACTTC.

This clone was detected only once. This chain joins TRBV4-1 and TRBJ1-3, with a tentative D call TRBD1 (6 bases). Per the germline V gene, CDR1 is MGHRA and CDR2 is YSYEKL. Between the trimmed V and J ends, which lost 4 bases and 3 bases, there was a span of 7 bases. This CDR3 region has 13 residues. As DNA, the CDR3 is TGCGCCAGCAGCCCCAGGGGTGGAAACACCATATATTTT. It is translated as CASSPRGGNTIYF.

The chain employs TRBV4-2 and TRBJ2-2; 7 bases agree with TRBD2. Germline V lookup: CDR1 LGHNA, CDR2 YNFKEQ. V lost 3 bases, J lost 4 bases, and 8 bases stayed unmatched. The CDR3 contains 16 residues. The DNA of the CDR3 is TGTGCCAGCAGCCACCCTAGCGGTCGTCTCACCGGGGAGCTGTTTTTT. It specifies CASSHPSGRLTGELFF.

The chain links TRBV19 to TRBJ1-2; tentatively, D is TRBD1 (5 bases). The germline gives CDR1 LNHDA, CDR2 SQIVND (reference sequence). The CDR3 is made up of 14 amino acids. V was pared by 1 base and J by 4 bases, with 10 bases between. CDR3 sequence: CASSIGRGSYGYTF. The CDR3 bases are TGTGCCAGTAGTATAGGACGGGGGTCCTATGGCTACACCTTC.

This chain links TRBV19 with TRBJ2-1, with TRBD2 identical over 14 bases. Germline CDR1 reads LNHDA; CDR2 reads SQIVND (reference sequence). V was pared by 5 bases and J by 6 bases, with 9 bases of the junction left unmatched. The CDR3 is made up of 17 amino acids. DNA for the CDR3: TGTGCCAGTAGTCCTCGACTAGCGGGAGGGCGGGTCAATGAGCAGTTCTTC. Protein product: CASSPRLAGGRVNEQFF.

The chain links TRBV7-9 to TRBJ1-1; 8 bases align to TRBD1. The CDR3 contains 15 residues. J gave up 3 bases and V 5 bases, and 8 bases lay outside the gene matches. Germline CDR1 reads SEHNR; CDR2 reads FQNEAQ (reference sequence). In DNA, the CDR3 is TGTGCCAGCAGCACGACGACAGGGGTGGACACTGAAGCTTTCTTT. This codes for CASSTTTGVDTEAFF.

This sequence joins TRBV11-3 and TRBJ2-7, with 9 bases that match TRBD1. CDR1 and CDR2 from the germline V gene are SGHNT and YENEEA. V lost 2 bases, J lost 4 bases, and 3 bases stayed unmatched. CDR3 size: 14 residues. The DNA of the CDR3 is TGTGCCAGCAGCTTACAACAGGGGGCTTACGAGCAGTACTTC. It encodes CASSLQQGAYEQYF.

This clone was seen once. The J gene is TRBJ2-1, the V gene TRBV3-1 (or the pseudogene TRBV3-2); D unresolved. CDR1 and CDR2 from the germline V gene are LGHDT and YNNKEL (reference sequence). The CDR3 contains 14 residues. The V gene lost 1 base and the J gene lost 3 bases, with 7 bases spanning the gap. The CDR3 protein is CASSQAASYNEQFF. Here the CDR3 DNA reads TGTGCCAGCAGCCAAGCCGCTAGCTACAATGAGCAGTTCTTC.

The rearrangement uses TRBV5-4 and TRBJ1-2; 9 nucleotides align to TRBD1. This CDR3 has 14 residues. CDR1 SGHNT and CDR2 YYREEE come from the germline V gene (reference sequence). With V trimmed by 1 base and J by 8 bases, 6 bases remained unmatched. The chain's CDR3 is CASSLRTGEVGYTF. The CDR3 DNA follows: TGTGCCAGCAGCTTGAGGACAGGGGAGGTCGGCTACACCTTC.

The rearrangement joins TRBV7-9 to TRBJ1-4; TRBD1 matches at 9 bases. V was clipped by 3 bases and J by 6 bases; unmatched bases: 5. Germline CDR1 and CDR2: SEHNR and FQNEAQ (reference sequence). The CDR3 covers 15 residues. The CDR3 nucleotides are TGTGCCAGCAGCTTCCACAGGGGGCCTGATGAAAAACTGTTTTTT. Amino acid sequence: CASSFHRGPDEKLFF. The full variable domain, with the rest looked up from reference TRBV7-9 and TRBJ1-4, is DTGVSQNPRHKITKRGQNVTFRCDPISEHNRLYWYRQTLGQGPEFLTYFQNEAQLEKSRLLSDRFSAERPKGSFSTLEIQRTEQGDSAMYLCASSFHRGPDEKLFFGSGTQLSVL.

The CDR3 region is CASRTSRYMNTEAFF. The CDR3 DNA sequence: TGTGCCAGCAGGACATCCAGGTACATGAACACTGAAGCTTTCTTT. This rearrangement joins TRBV2 to TRBJ1-1; D unclear. Per the germline V gene, CDR1 is SNHLY and CDR2 is FYNNEI. This CDR3 spans 15 amino acids. Trimming removed 6 bases at V and 0 bases at J, with 14 bases between.

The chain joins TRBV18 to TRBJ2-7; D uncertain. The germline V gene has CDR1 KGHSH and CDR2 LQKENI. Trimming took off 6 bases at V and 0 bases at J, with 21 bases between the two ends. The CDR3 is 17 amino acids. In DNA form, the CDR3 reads TGTGCCAGCTCTCCCCCGTCAGCAATGAGAGGCTCCTACGAGCAGTACTTC. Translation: CASSPPSAMRGSYEQYF.

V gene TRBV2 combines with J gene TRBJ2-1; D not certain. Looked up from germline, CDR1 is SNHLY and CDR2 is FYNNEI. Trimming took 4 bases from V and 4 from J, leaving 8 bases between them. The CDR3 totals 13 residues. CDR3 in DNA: TGTGCCAGCAGTGGGGCTTGGTACAATGAGCAGTTCTTC. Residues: CASSGAWYNEQFF.

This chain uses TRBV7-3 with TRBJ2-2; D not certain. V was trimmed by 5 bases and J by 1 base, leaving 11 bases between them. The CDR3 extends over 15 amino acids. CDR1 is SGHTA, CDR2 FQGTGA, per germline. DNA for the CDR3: TGTGCCAGCAGCGACAAGGCAGGGAACACCGGGGAGCTGTTTTTT. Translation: CASSDKAGNTGELFF.

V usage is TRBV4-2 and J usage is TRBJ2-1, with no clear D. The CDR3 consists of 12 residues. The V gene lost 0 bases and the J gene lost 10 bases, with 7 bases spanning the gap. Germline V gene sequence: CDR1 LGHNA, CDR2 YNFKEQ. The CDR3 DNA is TGTGCCAGCAGCCAAGATGCGAGGGAGCAGTTCTTC. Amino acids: CASSQDAREQFF.

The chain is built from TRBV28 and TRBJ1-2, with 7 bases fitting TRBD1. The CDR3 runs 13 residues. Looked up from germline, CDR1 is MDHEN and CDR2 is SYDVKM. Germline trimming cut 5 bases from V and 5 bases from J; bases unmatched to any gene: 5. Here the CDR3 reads CASSIRQGYGYTF. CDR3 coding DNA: TGTGCCAGCAGTATTAGACAGGGTTATGGCTACACCTTC.

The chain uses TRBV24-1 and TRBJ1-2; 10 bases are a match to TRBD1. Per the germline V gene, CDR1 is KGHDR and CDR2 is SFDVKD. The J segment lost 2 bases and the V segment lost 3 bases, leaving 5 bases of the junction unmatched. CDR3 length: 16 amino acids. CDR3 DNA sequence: TGTGCCACCAGTGATCCCAGACAGGGGGCAAACTATGGCTACACCTTC. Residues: CATSDPRQGANYGYTF.

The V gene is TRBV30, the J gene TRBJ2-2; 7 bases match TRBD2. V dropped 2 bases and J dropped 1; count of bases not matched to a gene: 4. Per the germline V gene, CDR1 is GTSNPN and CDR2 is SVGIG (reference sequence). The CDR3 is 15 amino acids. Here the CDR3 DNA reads TGTGCCTGGAGTTATCTAGCGGTGAACACCGGGGAGCTGTTTTTT. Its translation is CAWSYLAVNTGELFF.

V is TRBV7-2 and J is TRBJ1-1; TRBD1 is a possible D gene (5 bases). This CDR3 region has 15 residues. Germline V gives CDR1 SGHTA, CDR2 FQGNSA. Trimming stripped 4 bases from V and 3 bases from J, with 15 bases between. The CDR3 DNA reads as TGTGCCAGCAGCTCGGCCTCCAGGGAGGACACTGAAGCTTTCTTT. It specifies CASSSASREDTEAFF.

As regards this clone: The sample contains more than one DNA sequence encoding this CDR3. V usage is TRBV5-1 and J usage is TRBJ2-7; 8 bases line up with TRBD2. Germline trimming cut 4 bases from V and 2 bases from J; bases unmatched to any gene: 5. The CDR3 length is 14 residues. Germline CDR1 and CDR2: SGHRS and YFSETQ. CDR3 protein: CASSSRGGTYEQYF. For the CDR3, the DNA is TGCGCCAGCAGCAGCCGGGGGGGCACCTACGAGCAGTACTTC.

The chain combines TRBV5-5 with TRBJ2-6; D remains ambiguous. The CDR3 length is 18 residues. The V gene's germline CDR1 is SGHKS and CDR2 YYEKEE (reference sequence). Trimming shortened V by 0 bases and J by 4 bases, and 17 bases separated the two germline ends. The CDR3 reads CASSLVPGSRAGANVLTF. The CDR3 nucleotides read TGTGCCAGCAGCTTGGTTCCGGGTTCGCGCGCGGGGGCCAACGTCCTGACTTTC.

CDR3 in DNA: TGTGCCTGGAGTTGGACTAGCGGGAGGTTCTCCGTCGACGAGCAGTACTTC. Translated, it gives CAWSWTSGRFSVDEQYF. The J gene is TRBJ2-7, the V gene TRBV30, with TRBD2 matching over 14 bases. This CDR3 spans 17 amino acids. Germline V gene data show CDR1 as GTSNPN and CDR2 as SVGIG (reference sequence). V shed 2 bases and J 5 bases; nucleotides not matched to a gene: 11.

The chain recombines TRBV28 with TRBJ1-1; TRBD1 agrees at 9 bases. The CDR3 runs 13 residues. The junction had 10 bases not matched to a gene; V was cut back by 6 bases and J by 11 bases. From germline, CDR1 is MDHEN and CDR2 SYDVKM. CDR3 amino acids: CASSPGTGIEAFF. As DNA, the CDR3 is TGTGCCAGCAGCCCCGGGACAGGGATTGAGGCTTTCTTT. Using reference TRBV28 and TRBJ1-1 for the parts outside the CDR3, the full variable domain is DVKVTQSSRYLVKRTGEKVFLECVQDMDHENMFWYRQDPGLGLRLIYFSYDVKMKEKGDIPEGYSVSREKKERFSLILESASTNQTSMYLCASSPGTGIEAFFGQGTRLTVV.

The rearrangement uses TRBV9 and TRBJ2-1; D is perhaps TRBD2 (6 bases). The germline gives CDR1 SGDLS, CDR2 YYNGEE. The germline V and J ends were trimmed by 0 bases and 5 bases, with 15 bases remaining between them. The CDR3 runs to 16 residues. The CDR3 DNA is TGTGCCAGCAGCGTAGATGCTAGCGCAACGGACAATGAGCAGTTCTTC. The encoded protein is CASSVDASATDNEQFF.